This T cell receptor (beta chain) was sequenced for a study of cytomegalovirus exposure and HLA in healthy donors. In the study overall: An analysis done earlier identified approximately 120 million unique TCR beta sequences from approximately 180 million T cells. Study-wide results and caveats: A later analysis linked a missense DCLRE1C variant to TCR beta V- and J-gene trimming.

Researchers ran the PCR with 60 Vbeta and 13 Jbeta primers. The assay was immunoSEQ multiplex PCR, and TCRdb's table has in-frame clones only and misses some. The data show over 100,000 clones, and the top ten clones hold 3% to 4.5%. About this clone itself: Its antigen is undetermined.

The germline CDR1 and CDR2 sequences are SQVTM and ANQGSEA. V lost 3 bases and J lost 2, with 16 bases in between. The CDR3 is 15 amino acids. The source is a man aged 25-45 years in good health and CMV-seronegative. The sample taken for sequencing was PBMCs. This chain connects TRBV29-1 to TRBJ1-2; no firm D call. CDR3 in DNA: TGCAGCGTTGATGGCGCCGGCTCAGGAAACTATGGCTACACCTTC. Its translation: CSVDGAGSGNYGYTF.